This T cell receptor (beta chain) was found in a study of response to subunit inactivated influenza vaccine. Study results and caveats: Researchers suggested that each seasonal influenza vaccination recruits few new T cells.

Each CDR3 protein is one row after TCRdb ran MiXCR on the RT-PCR reads. The sample shows approximately 730,000 distinct CDR3 sequences, approximately 13% of them seen only once. This clonotype showed up many times. The antigen is unknown. CDR1 and CDR2 from the germline V gene are MGHDK and SYGVNS. Trimming cost V 2 bases and J 2 bases; bases outside gene matches: 1. The CDR3 covers 14 residues. Sequenced material: PBMCs from blood, taken 14 to 15 days before vaccination. The receptor comes from a man in his fifties who received an inactivated influenza vaccine. V and J are TRBV25-1 and TRBJ2-3, with 7 nucleotides matching TRBD1. The CDR3 reads CASSEGTVTDTQYF. CDR3 coding DNA: TGTGCCAGCAGTGAAGGGACAGTCACAGATACGCAGTATTTT.